The source of this T cell receptor beta chain is a study of blood T cell repertoires in COVID-19. Study summary: The origin of the acute and convalescent COVID-19 samples was the United States, Italy and Spain.

The CDR3 runs 15 residues. Germline CDR1 is LNHNV and CDR2 is YYDKDF (reference sequence). Trimming took 6 bases from V and 1 from J; bases not matched to a gene: 4. In its sample, this clone was seen once. In the original processing: Researchers report that nucleated cell counts were estimated from reference gene primer amplification. Produced via immunoSEQ multiplex PCR; TCRdb's table is partial and in-frame only. V, J and clone size were drawn from that table, and D and trimming were deduced from the DNA. The profile shows 250,000 or so clones, 75% to 90% of them singletons. The gene calls are TRBV15 and TRBJ2-2; 8 bases line up with TRBD1. This TCR derives from a woman between 40 and 50 years old who had recovered from COVID-19. Sequencing used peripheral blood. The CDR3 reads CATSIGTGNTGELFF. DNA for the CDR3: TGTGCCACCAGTATTGGGACAGGGAACACCGGGGAGCTGTTTTTT.